This T cell receptor beta chain was documented in a study of Graves' ophthalmopathy and Graves' hyperthyroidism. V was clipped by 8 bases and J by 1 base, with 17 bases between them. CDR3 length: 15 amino acids. CDR1 is SNHLY, CDR2 FYNNEI, per germline. RNA transcripts were the template, and TCR beta CDR3 regions were amplified from them. Second-round multiplex PCR came after a first-round RT-PCR that employed HTBI primers. TCRdb reprocessed the multiplex PCR reads with MiXCR, giving one entry per CDR3 protein. The data show a few hundred thousand distinct CDR3 sequences, around 19% seen once. Sequences were obtained from peripheral blood. The sequence was collected from a woman in her late teens or twenties with Graves' ophthalmopathy. The chain is built from TRBV2 and TRBJ1-1; D gene uncertain. This CDR3 reads CASRHLRDANTEAFF. The CDR3 DNA reads as TGTGCCAGCCGACACCTCCGAGACGCGAACACTGAAGCTTTCTTT.